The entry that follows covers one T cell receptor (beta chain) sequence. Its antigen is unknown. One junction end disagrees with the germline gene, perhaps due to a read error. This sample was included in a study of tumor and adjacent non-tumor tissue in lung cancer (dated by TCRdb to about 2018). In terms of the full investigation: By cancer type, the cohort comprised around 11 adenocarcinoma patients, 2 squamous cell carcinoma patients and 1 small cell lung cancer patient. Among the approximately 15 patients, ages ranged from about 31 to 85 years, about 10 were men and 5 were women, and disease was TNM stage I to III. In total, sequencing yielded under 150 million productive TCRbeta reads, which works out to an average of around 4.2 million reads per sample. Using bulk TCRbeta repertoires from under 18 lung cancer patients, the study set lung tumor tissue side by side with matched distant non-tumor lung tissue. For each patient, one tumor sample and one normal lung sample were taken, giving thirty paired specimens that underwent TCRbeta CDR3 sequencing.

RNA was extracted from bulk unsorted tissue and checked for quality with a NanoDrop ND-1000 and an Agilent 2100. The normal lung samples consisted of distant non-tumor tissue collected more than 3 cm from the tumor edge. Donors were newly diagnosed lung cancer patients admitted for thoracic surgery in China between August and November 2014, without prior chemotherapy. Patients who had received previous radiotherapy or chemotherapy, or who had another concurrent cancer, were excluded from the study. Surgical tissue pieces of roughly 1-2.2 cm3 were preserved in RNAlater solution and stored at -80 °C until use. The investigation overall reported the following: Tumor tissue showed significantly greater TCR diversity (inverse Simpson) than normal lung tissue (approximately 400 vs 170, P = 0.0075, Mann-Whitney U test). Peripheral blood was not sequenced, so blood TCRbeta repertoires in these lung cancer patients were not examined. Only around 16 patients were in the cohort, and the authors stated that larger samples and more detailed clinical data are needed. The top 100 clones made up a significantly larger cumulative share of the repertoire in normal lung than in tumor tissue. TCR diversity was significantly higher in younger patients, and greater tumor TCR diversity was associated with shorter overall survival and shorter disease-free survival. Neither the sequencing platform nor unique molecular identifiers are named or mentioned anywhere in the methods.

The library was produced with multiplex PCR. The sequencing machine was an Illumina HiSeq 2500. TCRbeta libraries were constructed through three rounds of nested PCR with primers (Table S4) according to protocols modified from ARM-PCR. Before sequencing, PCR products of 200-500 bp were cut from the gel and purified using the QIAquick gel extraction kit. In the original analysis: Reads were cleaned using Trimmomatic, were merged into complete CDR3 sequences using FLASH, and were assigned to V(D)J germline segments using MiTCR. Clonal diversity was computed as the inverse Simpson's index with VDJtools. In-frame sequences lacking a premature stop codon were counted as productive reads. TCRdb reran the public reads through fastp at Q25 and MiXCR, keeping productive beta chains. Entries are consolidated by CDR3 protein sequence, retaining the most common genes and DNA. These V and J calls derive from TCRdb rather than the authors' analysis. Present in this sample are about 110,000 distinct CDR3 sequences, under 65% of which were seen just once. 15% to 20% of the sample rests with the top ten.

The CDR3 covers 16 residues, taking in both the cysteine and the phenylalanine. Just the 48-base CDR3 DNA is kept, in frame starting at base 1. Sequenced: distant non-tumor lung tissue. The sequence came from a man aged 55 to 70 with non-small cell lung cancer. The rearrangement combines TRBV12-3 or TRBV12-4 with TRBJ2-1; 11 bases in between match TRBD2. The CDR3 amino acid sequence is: CVSSLMTSGNKNEQFF. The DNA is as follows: TGTGTCAGCAGTTTAATGACTAGCGGGAACAAAAATGAGCAGTTCTTC.